These T cell receptor beta chains were read from a single sample in a study of response to subunit inactivated influenza vaccine. TCRdb passed the RT-PCR reads through MiXCR, listing each CDR3 protein once. The sample shows about half a million distinct CDR3 sequences, 25% of them seen only once. Specimen: CD4+ T cells sorted from PBMCs, collected less than 6 days after vaccination. These receptors were collected from a man aged 45-65 years who received an inactivated influenza vaccine. CDR3s include the opening cysteine and the closing phenylalanine or tryptophan. D genes are given only for firm matches. Clone size appears in some rows only: once, few, many, or a class for an expanded clone.

TRBV20-1	TRBD2	TRBJ2-1	-	TGCAGTGCTCCTTTAGCGGGGGGGATCCACAATGAGCAGTTCTTC	CSAPLAGGIHNEQFF
TRBV5-6	-	TRBJ2-7	-	TGTGCCAGCAGCCGCCTGGACGGACGGCGTTCCTACGAGCAGTACTTC	CASSRLDGRRSYEQYF
TRBV21-1	-	TRBJ2-1	-	TGTGCCAGCAGCAACCGGGGACAGGGGAACAATGAGCAGTTCTTC	CASSNRGQGNNEQFF
TRBV7-8	-	TRBJ2-4	few	TGTGCCAGCAGCTTAGACTCGGCCAAAAACATTCAGTACTTC	CASSLDSAKNIQYF
TRBV10-3	-	TRBJ2-7	few	TGTGCCATCAGTCCTCAGGGGGGGTCCTACGAGCAGTACTTC	CAISPQGGSYEQYF
TRBV30	-	TRBJ1-1	-	TGTGCCTGGAGGGTAAGAGCGGTGTACACTGAAGCTTTCTTT	CAWRVRAVYTEAFF
TRBV20-1	TRBD2	TRBJ2-7	-	TGCAGTGCTAGAGATCAACTAGCGGGAATTTTCTACGAGCAGTACTTC	CSARDQLAGIFYEQYF
TRBV5-1	TRBD2	TRBJ2-3	-	TGCGCCAGCAGCTTGGGACTAGCGCGGAGCACAGATACGCAGTATTTT	CASSLGLARSTDTQYF
TRBV20-1	-	TRBJ1-1	many	TGCAGTGCTGGACCCCAGGGCACTGAAGCTTTCTTT	CSAGPQGTEAFF
TRBV6-2/TRBV6-3	-	TRBJ1-2	few	TGTGCCAGCAGTTACTCGGACGGGGCCATCTATGGCTACACCTTC	CASSYSDGAIYGYTF
TRBV7-2	TRBD1	TRBJ1-6	few	TGTGCCAGCAGAACGACAGGGAAAGGTTCACCCCTCCACTTT	CASRTTGKGSPLHF
TRBV7-9	TRBD2	TRBJ2-1	-	TGTGCCAGCAGCTTGATGGGCGGGAGTAGGAACAATGAGCAGTTCTTC	CASSLMGGSRNNEQFF
TRBV5-1	TRBD1	TRBJ1-1	-	TGCGCCAGCCAAGGACAGGGGATGAACACTGAAGCTTTCTTT	CASQGQGMNTEAFF
TRBV5-1	-	TRBJ1-5	-	TGCGCCAGCAGCTTGGAAGACAGGTCGCGCGAGCCCCAGCATTTT	CASSLEDRSREPQHF
TRBV6-5	-	TRBJ2-2	-	TGTGCCAGCAGTTACGGCCCGAACACCGGGGAGCTGTTTTTT	CASSYGPNTGELFF
TRBV20-1	-	TRBJ2-5	few	TGCAGTGCTAGAGAAGGGGGGACAGAGACCCAGTACTTC	CSAREGGTETQYF
TRBV5-5	-	TRBJ2-7	few	TGTGCCAGCAGCTTTTGGCAGGGCTACGAGCAGTACTTC	CASSFWQGYEQYF
TRBV29-1	-	TRBJ2-7	-	TGCAGCGTTGTAGACCCCTGCGAGCAGTACTTC	CSVVDPCEQYF
TRBV4-2	-	TRBJ1-2	few	TGTGCCAGCAGCCTCGCCGGGATTCAGGGCTACACCTTC	CASSLAGIQGYTF